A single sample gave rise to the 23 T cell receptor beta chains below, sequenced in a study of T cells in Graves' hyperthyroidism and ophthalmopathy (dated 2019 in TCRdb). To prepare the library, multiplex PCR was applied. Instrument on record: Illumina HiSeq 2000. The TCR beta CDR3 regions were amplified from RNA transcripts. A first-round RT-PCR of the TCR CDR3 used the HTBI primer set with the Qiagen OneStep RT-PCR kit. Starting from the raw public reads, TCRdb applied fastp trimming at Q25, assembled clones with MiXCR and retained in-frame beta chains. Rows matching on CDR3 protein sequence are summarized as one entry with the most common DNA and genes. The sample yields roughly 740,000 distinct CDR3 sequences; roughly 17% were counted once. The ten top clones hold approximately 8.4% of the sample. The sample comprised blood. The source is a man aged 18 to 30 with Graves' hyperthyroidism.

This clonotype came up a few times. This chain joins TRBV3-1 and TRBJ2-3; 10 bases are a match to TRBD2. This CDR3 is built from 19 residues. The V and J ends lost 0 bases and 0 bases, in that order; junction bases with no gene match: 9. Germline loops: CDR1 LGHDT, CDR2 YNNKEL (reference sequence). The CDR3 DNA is TGTGCCAGCAGCCAAGATCTAGCGGGAGTACTACGTAGCACAGATACGCAGTATTTT. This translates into CASSQDLAGVLRSTDTQYF.

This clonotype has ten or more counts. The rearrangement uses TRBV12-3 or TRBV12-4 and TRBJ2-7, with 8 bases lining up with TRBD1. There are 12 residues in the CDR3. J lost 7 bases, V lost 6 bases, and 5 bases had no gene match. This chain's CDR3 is CASSVDRDEQYF. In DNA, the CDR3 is TGTGCCAGCAGCGTGGACAGGGATGAGCAGTACTTC.

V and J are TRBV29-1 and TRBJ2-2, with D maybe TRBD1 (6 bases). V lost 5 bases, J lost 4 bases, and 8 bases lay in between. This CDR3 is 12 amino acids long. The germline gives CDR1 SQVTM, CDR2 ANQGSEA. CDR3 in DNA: TGCAGCGTTACAGGGTCCACCGGGGAGCTGTTTTTT. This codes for CSVTGSTGELFF.

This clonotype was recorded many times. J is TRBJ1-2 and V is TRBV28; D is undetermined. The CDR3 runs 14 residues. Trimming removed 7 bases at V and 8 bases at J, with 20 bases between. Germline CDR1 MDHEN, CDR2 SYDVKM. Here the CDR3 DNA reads TGTGCCAGCACTCCCCCCCGGAGGCCCGTGGGCTACACCTTC. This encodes CASTPPRRPVGYTF.

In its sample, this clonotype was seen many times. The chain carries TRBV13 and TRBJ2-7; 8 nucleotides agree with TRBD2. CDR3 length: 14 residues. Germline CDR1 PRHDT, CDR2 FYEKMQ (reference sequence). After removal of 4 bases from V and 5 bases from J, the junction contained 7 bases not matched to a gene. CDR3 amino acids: CASSSRGLEDEQYF. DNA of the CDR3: TGTGCCAGCAGCTCCCGGGGACTAGAAGACGAGCAGTACTTC.

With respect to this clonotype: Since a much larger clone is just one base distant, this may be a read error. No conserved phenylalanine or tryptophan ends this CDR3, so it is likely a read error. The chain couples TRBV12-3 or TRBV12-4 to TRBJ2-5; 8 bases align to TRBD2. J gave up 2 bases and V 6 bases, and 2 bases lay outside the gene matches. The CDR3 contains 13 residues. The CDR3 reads CASRLADQETQYY. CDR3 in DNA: TGTGCCAGCAGACTAGCGGATCAAGAGACCCAGTACTAC.

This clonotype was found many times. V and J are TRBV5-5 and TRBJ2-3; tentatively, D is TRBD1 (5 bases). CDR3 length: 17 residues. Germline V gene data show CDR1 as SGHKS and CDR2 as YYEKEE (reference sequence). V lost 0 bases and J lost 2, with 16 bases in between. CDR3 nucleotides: TGTGCCAGCAGCTTGGCGGACATCACCCTAATCACAGATACGCAGTATTTT. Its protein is CASSLADITLITDTQYF.

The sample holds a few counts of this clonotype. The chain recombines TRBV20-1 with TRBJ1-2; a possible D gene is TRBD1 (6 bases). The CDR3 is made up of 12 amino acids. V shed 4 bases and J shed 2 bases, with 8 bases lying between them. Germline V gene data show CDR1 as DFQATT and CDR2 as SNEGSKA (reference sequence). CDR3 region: CSATGENYGYTF. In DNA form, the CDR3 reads TGCAGTGCTACAGGGGAAAACTATGGCTACACCTTC.

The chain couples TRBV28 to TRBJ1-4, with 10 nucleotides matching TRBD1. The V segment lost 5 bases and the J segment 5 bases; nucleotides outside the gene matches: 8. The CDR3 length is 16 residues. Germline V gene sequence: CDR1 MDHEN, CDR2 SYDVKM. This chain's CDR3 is CASSPGQGIGNEKLFF. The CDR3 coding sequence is TGTGCCAGCAGTCCGGGACAGGGGATCGGCAATGAAAAACTGTTTTTT.

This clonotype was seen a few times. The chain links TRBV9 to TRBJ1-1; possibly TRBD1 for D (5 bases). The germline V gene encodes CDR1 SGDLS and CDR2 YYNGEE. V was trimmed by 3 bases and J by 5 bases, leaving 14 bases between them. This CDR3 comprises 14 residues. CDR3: CASSARAGGTEAFF. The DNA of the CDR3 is TGTGCCAGCAGCGCTCGCGCGGGGGGTACTGAAGCTTTCTTT. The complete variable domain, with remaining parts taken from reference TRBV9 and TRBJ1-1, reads DSGVTQTPKHLITATGQRVTLRCSPRSGDLSVYWYQQSLDQGLQFLIQYYNGEERAKGNILERFSAQQFPDLHSELNLSSLELGDSALYFCASSARAGGTEAFFGQGTRLTVV.

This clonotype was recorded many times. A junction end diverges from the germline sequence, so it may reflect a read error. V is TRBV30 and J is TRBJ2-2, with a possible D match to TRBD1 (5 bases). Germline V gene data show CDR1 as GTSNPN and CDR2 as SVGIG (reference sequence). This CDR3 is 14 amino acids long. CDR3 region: CAWSLGANTGELFF. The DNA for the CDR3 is TGTGCCTGGAGTCTAGGGGCGAATACCGGGGAGCTGTTTTTT.

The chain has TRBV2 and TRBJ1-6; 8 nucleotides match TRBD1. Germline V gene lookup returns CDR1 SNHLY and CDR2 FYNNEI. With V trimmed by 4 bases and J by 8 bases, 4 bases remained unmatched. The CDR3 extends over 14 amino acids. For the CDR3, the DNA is TGTGCCAGCAGTGGGACAGGGTTGGATTCACCCCTCCACTTT. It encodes CASSGTGLDSPLHF.

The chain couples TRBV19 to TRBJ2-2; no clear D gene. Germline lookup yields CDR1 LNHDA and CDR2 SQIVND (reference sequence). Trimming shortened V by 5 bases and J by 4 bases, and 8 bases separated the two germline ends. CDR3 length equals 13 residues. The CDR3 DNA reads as TGTGCCAGTAGTGCTCGGATCACCGGGGAGCTGTTTTTT. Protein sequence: CASSARITGELFF.

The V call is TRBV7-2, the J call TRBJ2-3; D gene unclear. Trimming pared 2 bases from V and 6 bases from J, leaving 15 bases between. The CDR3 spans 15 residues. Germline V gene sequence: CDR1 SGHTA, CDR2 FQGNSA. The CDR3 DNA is TGTGCCAGCAGCTTACAAGGGCGCACTGGGGATACGCAGTATTTT. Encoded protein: CASSLQGRTGDTQYF.

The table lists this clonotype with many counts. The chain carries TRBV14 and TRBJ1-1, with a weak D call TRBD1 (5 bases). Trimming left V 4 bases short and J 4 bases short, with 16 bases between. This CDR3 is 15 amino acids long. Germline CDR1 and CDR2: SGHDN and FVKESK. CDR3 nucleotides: TGTGCCAGCAGCCGAACTCGACTGGGGGTCACTGAAGCTTTCTTT. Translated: CASSRTRLGVTEAFF.

CDR3 sequence (DNA): TGTGCCAGCAGCTTATCAAGGGATAGCAATCAGCCCCAGCATTTT. Amino acid sequence: CASSLSRDSNQPQHF. This chain links TRBV7-2 with TRBJ1-5, with D hard to call. Germline CDR1 reads SGHTA; CDR2 reads FQGNSA. This CDR3 is 15 amino acids long. Trimming shortened V by 2 bases and J by 0 bases, and 8 bases separated the two germline ends.

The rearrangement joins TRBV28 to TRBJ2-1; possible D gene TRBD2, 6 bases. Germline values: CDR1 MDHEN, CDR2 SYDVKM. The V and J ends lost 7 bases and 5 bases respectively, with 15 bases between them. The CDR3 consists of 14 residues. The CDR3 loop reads CASKEVKRDNEQFF. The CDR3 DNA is TGTGCCAGCAAGGAGGTTAAGCGGGACAATGAGCAGTTCTTC.

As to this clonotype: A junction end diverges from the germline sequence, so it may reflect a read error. The CDR3: CASSRTSGVYNEQLF. The CDR3 DNA reads TGTGCCAGCAGCCGAACTAGCGGGGTTTACAATGAGCAGCTCTTC. The J gene is TRBJ2-1, the V gene TRBV7-9; TRBD2 matches at 10 bases. The CDR3 has 15 amino acids. In germline, CDR1 is SEHNR, CDR2 FQNEAQ (reference sequence).

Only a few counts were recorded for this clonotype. CDR3 in DNA: TGTGCCAGCAGCTTTAGAACTACCGGGGAGCTGTTTTTT. Translating it yields CASSFRTTGELFF. The chain is built from TRBV7-2 and TRBJ2-2; no clear D. The CDR3 is 13 residues long. Per germline, CDR1 SGHTA and CDR2 FQGNSA. V was clipped by 3 bases and J by 5 bases, with 7 bases between them.

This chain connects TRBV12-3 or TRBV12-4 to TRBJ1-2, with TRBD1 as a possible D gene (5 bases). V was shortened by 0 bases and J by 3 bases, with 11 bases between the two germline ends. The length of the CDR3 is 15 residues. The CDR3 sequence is CASSLALQGDYGYTF. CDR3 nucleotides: TGTGCCAGCAGTTTAGCGCTTCAAGGGGACTATGGCTACACCTTC.

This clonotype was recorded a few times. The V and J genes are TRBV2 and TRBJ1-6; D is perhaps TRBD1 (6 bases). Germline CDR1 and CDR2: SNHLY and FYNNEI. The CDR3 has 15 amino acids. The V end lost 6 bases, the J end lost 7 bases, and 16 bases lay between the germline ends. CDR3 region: CASSGLGTTNSPLHF. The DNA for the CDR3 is TGTGCCAGCAGCGGGCTTGGGACAACGAATTCACCCCTCCACTTT.

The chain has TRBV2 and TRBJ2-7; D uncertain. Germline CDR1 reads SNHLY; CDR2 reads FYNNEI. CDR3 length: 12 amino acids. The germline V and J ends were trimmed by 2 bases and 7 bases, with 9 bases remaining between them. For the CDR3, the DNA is TGTGCCAGCAGTGAAACTTTGGAGGAGCAGTACTTC. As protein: CASSETLEEQYF.

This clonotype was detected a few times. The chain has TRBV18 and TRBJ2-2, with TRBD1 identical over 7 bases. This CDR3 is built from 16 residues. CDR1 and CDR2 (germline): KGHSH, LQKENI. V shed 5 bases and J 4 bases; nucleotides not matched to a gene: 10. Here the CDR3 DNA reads TGTGCCAGCTCATCGACTGGTAGGGGGCGCACCGGGGAGCTGTTTTTT. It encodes CASSSTGRGRTGELFF.